This paragraph reports one TCR beta chain. Germline V lookup: CDR1 PRHDT, CDR2 FYEKMQ (reference sequence). Trimming took 6 bases from V and 5 from J; bases not matched to a gene: 5. The CDR3 spans 14 residues. The sample comes from a study of OX40 agonist ivuxolimab in advanced cancers. Sequencing was performed with immunoSEQ multiplex PCR; in TCRdb, only in-frame clones are kept and a portion is missing. The data contain over 50,000 clones, around 86% of them singletons. Material: CD4+ or CD8+ T cells sorted from blood, obtained in a trial of the OX40 agonist ivuxolimab. V and J are TRBV13 and TRBJ1-4; 8 bases are shared with TRBD1. The sequence derives from an adult with an advanced solid tumor such as melanoma, head and neck, liver or kidney cancer. CDR3 bases: TGTGCCAGCAGACCCCAGGGGGCCAATGAAAAACTGTTTTTT. Residues: CASRPQGANEKLFF.